This T cell receptor beta chain was sequenced for a study of T cell repertoires in cytomegalovirus infection. Study information: The public TCR beta signatures pointed to both CMV infection and matching HLA type. Study conclusions and caveats: Cumulative public TCR beta family frequency identified CMV carriers with the relevant HLA. HLA-C-restricted, CMV-specific TCR beta clonotypes were dominant ex vivo.

TCRdb itself ran the reads through MiXCR, one entry per CDR3 protein. The sample comprises about 310,000 distinct CDR3 sequences, around 10% of which are singletons, and about 2.3% rests with the top ten. This clonotype was seen ten or more times. The target antigen is unknown. This CDR3 contains 13 residues. The germline V and J ends were trimmed by 4 bases and 6 bases, with 11 bases remaining between them. Germline assignment: CDR1 SGHTS and CDR2 YDEGEE. The receptor comes from a human donor in good health (CMV status not recorded). Some clones in this sample may be carry-over from other donors' samples. Source material: PBMCs. The chain links TRBV5-8 to TRBJ2-1; perhaps TRBD1 as D (5 bases). In nucleotides, the CDR3 is TGTGCCAGCAGCATAGGACACTTCAATGAGCAGTTCTTC. This gives the protein CASSIGHFNEQFF.